This passage covers 20 T cell receptor beta chains from one sample sequenced in a study of shared clonotypes between healthy human individuals (dated by TCRdb to 2018 to 2020). The library relied on the immunoSEQ multiplex PCR assay. TCRdb took over this immuneACCESS table, retaining in-frame rearrangements with V and J assigned. Such tables are incomplete; in checked studies, under half of the missing clones stem from an unresolved V gene, and the remainder is unexplained. This sample holds about 2.3 million clones; 80% to 95% were observed only once. The ten largest clones take up about 0.39% of the sample. What was sequenced was naive CD4+ T cells from PBMCs. Sample cell subset or site, as interpreted from the label and publication: CD45RA+ positively selected. The source of these receptors is a man between 18 and 29 years old in good health. Some clones in this sample may be carry-over from other donors' samples.

The chain joins TRBV5-1 to TRBJ1-2; D gene ambiguous. CDR3 length: 15 residues. Trimming took 0 bases from V and 2 from J, leaving 11 bases between them. In germline, CDR1 is SGHRS, CDR2 YFSETQ. The CDR3 reads CASSLAQDGNYGYTF. CDR3 nucleotide sequence: TGCGCCAGCAGCTTGGCCCAGGACGGAAACTATGGCTACACCTTC. The full variable domain, its missing parts supplied by reference TRBV5-1 and TRBJ1-2, is KAGVTQTPRYLIKTRGQQVTLSCSPISGHRSVSWYQQTPGQGLQFLFEYFSETQRNKGNFPGRFSGRQFSNSRSEMNVSTLELGDSALYLCASSLAQDGNYGYTFGSGTRLTVV.

As for this clone: The sample carries other DNA sequences with the same CDR3. The chain has TRBV7-9 and TRBJ1-4, with 7 bases matching TRBD1. Germline assignment: CDR1 SEHNR and CDR2 FQNEAQ (reference sequence). CDR3 size: 14 residues. J lost 5 bases, V lost 3 bases, and 3 bases had no gene match. CDR3: CASSLGQPNEKLFF. CDR3 DNA: TGTGCCAGCAGCTTGGGACAGCCGAATGAAAAACTGTTTTTT.

Regarding this clone: The sample contains more than one DNA sequence encoding this CDR3. The chain uses TRBV6-5 and TRBJ2-5, with 8 bases lining up with TRBD1. Per germline, CDR1 MNHEY and CDR2 SVGAGI. Trimming removed 0 bases from V and 4 bases from J; junction bases left unmatched: 7. CDR3 length equals 16 residues. The CDR3: CASSYSRRTGRETQYF. As DNA, the CDR3 is TGTGCCAGCAGTTACTCGAGGCGGACAGGGCGAGAGACCCAGTACTTC.

This chain uses TRBV7-9 with TRBJ2-2; 11 positions match TRBD2. CDR1 is SEHNR and CDR2 is FQNEAQ in the germline V gene (reference sequence). Trimming cost V 1 base and J 3 bases; bases outside gene matches: 1. This CDR3 has 16 residues. Here the CDR3 DNA reads TGTGCCAGCAGCTTAGGACTAGCGGGACACACCGGGGAGCTGTTTTTT. This codes for CASSLGLAGHTGELFF.

The chain couples TRBV4-3 to TRBJ2-1; no firm D call. The germline V gene encodes CDR1 LGHNA and CDR2 YSLEER. Trimming pared 1 base from V and 7 bases from J, leaving 11 bases between. The CDR3 loop spans 14 amino acids. The DNA for the CDR3 is TGCGCCAGCAGCCAAGGGCGGCTAGGGAATGAGCAGTTCTTC. Protein: CASSQGRLGNEQFF.

In this sample, this clone turned up once. At one boundary the junction diverges from the germline segment, which might be a read error. The chain recombines TRBV4-1 with TRBJ2-7, with unresolved D. The V gene's germline CDR1 is MGHRA and CDR2 YSYEKL. The CDR3 runs 15 residues. DNA for the CDR3: TGCGCCAGCAGCCAAGACGGGCTCTCCTCGGTCGAGCAGGACTTC. This translates into CASSQDGLSSVEQDF.

The J gene is TRBJ2-3, the V gene TRBV7-2; 12 positions agree with TRBD2. The CDR3 is made up of 18 amino acids. The germline V gene encodes CDR1 SGHTA and CDR2 FQGNSA. The J segment lost 5 bases and the V segment lost 5 bases, leaving 14 bases of the junction unmatched. The CDR3 reads CASSDFRLAGGRGDTQYF. CDR3 sequence (DNA): TGTGCCAGCAGCGACTTCCGTCTAGCGGGAGGGCGAGGAGATACGCAGTATTTT.

This chain uses TRBV4-1 with TRBJ1-1; a possible D gene is TRBD1 (6 bases). Germline V gene lookup returns CDR1 MGHRA and CDR2 YSYEKL. The CDR3 contains 15 residues. The V and J ends lost 0 bases and 4 bases respectively, with 12 bases between them. CDR3 loop: CASSQDPSGATEAFF. The CDR3 coding sequence is TGCGCCAGCAGCCAAGACCCTTCGGGGGCCACTGAAGCTTTCTTT.

V gene TRBV5-4 combines with J gene TRBJ2-5; unclear D gene. Deletions cut 3 bases from V and 3 bases from J, with 9 bases between. Looked up from germline, CDR1 is SGHNT and CDR2 is YYREEE (reference sequence). The CDR3 runs to 13 residues. CDR3 in amino acids: CASSSGPEETQYF. For the CDR3, the DNA is TGTGCCAGCAGCTCAGGACCGGAAGAGACCCAGTACTTC.

The J gene is TRBJ1-4, the V gene TRBV28; the match to TRBD1 covers 8 bases. Trimming took 3 bases from V and 6 from J; bases not matched to a gene: 3. This CDR3 comprises 14 residues. Looked up from germline, CDR1 is MDHEN and CDR2 is SYDVKM. CDR3 residues: CASSFYRGDEKLFF. The DNA of the CDR3 is TGTGCCAGCAGTTTTTACAGGGGGGATGAAAAACTGTTTTTT.

A note on this clone: Within the sample, other DNA sequences also encode this same CDR3. V is TRBV30 and J is TRBJ1-1, with unresolved D. Trimming stripped 2 bases from V and 2 bases from J, with 9 bases between. Germline loops: CDR1 GTSNPN, CDR2 SVGIG (reference sequence). This CDR3 has 13 amino acids. In nucleotides, the CDR3 is TGTGCCTGGAGTACGTTAGGAAACACTGAAGCTTTCTTT. Translated: CAWSTLGNTEAFF.

This chain connects TRBV27 to TRBJ1-5; no clear D. The CDR3 is 14 residues long. Germline values: CDR1 MNHEY, CDR2 SMNVEV (reference sequence). With 2 bases removed from V and 4 bases from J, the gap between germline ends came to 9 bases. The DNA of the CDR3 is TGTGCCAGCAGTTTAGACTGGGAGAATCAGCCCCAGCATTTT. The encoded protein is CASSLDWENQPQHF.

V usage is TRBV29-1 and J usage is TRBJ2-5; unclear D gene. Deletions cut 8 bases from V and 5 bases from J, with 18 bases between. Germline CDR1 and CDR2: SQVTM and ANQGSEA. This CDR3 region has 13 residues. The CDR3 is CSFHPGWMETQYF. DNA of the CDR3: TGCAGCTTCCACCCGGGTTGGATGGAGACCCAGTACTTC.

This clone occurred once. Other nucleotide sequences from this sample produce the same CDR3. V usage is TRBV5-1 and J usage is TRBJ2-5; 16 nucleotides align to TRBD2. Trimming removed 4 bases from V and 2 bases from J; junction bases left unmatched: 2. Germline V gene data show CDR1 as SGHRS and CDR2 as YFSETQ. The CDR3 has 16 amino acids. The CDR3 here is CASSGGLAGGQETQYF. The CDR3 bases are TGCGCCAGCAGCGGGGGACTAGCGGGAGGGCAAGAGACCCAGTACTTC.

In the case of this clone: At the DNA level, this CDR3 is encoded by other sequences in the same sample as well. The chain uses TRBV6-1 and TRBJ1-5, with 7 bases fitting TRBD1. Germline V gene lookup returns CDR1 MNHNS and CDR2 SASEGT. V lost 3 bases to trimming and J lost 6 bases; unmatched junction nucleotides: 5. The CDR3 is 14 amino acids. The CDR3 coding sequence is TGTGCCAGCAGTGAGACAGGGAGGGGTCAGCCCCAGCATTTT. This gives the protein CASSETGRGQPQHF.

For the CDR3, the DNA is TGCAGTGGATGGGGCGCTGAAGCTTTCTTT. Protein: CSGWGAEAFF. The chain links TRBV20-1 to TRBJ1-1; tentatively, D is TRBD1 (5 bases). Per the germline V gene, CDR1 is DFQATT and CDR2 is SNEGSKA (reference sequence). Trimming took 7 bases from V and 6 from J, leaving 9 bases between them. This CDR3 comprises 10 residues.

This sequence joins TRBV28 and TRBJ1-5; TRBD1 might be the D (5 bases). Germline CDR1 MDHEN, CDR2 SYDVKM. The CDR3 has 16 amino acids. The V gene lost 4 bases and the J gene lost 5 bases, with 18 bases spanning the gap. The CDR3 region is CASSSFGEQGDQPQHF. Written as DNA, the CDR3 is TGTGCCAGCAGTTCCTTTGGGGAGCAGGGAGATCAGCCCCAGCATTTT.

This chain joins TRBV5-1 and TRBJ2-7, with D possibly TRBD2 on 6 matching bases. The length of the CDR3 is 14 residues. Trimming cost V 0 bases and J 3 bases, with 10 bases left between them. Germline V gives CDR1 SGHRS, CDR2 YFSETQ. The CDR3 region is CASSLGLALYEQYF. CDR3 DNA: TGCGCCAGCAGCTTGGGGCTAGCGCTCTACGAGCAGTACTTC.

About this clone itself: Other DNA sequences in the sample encode the same CDR3. The chain couples TRBV28 to TRBJ2-1, with D tentatively TRBD2 (6 bases). CDR3 length: 13 residues. CDR1 MDHEN and CDR2 SYDVKM come from the germline V gene. V was pared by 6 bases and J by 3 bases, with 9 bases between. CDR3 sequence (DNA): TGTGCCAGCAGCTCGGACTACTACAATGAGCAGTTCTTC. It translates to CASSSDYYNEQFF.

CDR3 sequence: CASSPRGDSYNEQFF. Here the CDR3 DNA reads TGTGCCAGCAGCCCCCGCGGGGACTCCTACAATGAGCAGTTCTTC. The chain links TRBV7-3 to TRBJ2-1, with TRBD2 as a possible D gene (6 bases). With 5 bases removed from V and 0 bases from J, the gap between germline ends came to 11 bases. The CDR3 spans 15 residues. Germline values: CDR1 SGHTA, CDR2 FQGTGA.